This T cell receptor beta chain appears in the sequencing data of a study of blood T cell repertoires in COVID-19 (dated by TCRdb to the early 2020s). Notes on the research overall: Collaborator samples came from the United States, Italy and Spain and covered acute and convalescent phases of COVID-19. The samples were drawn from the first 160 participants of the ongoing ImmuneRACE study and from 950 to 1,500 subjects provided by 6 global collaborators. Where available, HLA class I and class II types were obtained from metadata supplied by the sample provider rather than from assay-based typing. The sample metadata nearly always contained a de-identified subject ID, COVID-19 status, age in years and sex. The prospective study material was composed of cDNA or gDNA derived from T cells, B-cell-depleted T cells, or PBMCs. A freely available public database, intended as a resource for researchers studying the immune response to SARS-CoV-2, is where the repertoires were released. The dataset comprised deeply sampled blood TCRbeta repertoires from subjects exposed to, actively infected with, or recovered from COVID-19. The research as a whole found: How much clinical and demographic metadata was included differed by source and by participant, and the metadata was provided uncurated.

In Seattle, one collaborating source enrolled patients while the infection was active and tracked those patients longitudinally over the course of disease. Collaborating institutions collected whole blood in K2EDTA tubes following their own protocols. Collaborator samples were shipped for TCRbeta analysis as frozen whole blood, isolated PBMCs, or DNA extracted from either sample type. Sequences SQVTM (CDR1) and ANQGSEA (CDR2) are obtained from the germline V gene. Taken from cysteine to phenylalanine, the CDR3 has 14 residues. The kept DNA is CDR3 alone, 42 bases in frame from the first base. The V and J ends are trimmed by 1 base and 6 bases, leaving 15 bases between them. The immunoSEQ Assay, a bias-controlled multiplex PCR, was used to amplify TCRbeta CDR3 regions from genomic DNA. Processing in the source paper ran as follows. Within the assay, amplification of reference gene primers was used to estimate how many nucleated cells each sample contained. To quantify the absolute abundance of each unique TCRbeta CDR3 rearrangement, sequence reads were collapsed and filtered. For each sample, productive Simpson clonality was calculated by taking the square root of Simpson's diversity index across productive rearrangements. TCRdb re-hosts the immuneACCESS table, in-frame sequences only. Its copies lack some clones; in the studies checked, an unresolved V gene accounts for under half of them, and the cause for the rest is not known. V, J and clone size are taken as reported in that table, and D and trimming were inferred from the DNA itself. The sample table lists 200,000 to 250,000 clones, 75% to 85% of them with a count of one. Clones ranked in the top ten supply approximately 7.6% of the sample.

Notes on this clone: Its antigen target is currently unknown. Base qualities are not at hand, and no much larger clone is one base apart.

The sequencing sample was made of peripheral blood. The clonotype was recovered from an elderly woman with COVID-19, enrolled during active disease. The V and J genes are TRBV29-1 and TRBJ1-2; TRBD1 is a possible D gene, resting on 6 matching bases. The sequence in DNA is TGCAGCGTTGAAGGCTTTGGGGGGGGCGATGGCTACACCTTC. It is translated as CSVEGFGGGDGYTF.